These T cell receptor beta chains were read from a single sample in a study of PD-1 blockade in classical Hodgkin lymphoma. Measured with immunoSEQ multiplex PCR; TCRdb has only the in-frame clones, and not every one. The table has around 41,000 clones, roughly four fifths seen once. The sample here was peripheral blood mononuclear cells (PBMCs), taken at baseline. All receptors come from a human donor with classical Hodgkin lymphoma. Both conserved end residues are trimmed from each CDR3. Fields, in order: clone size, J gene, V gene, CDR3 protein. Rows give clone size only sometimes, using once, few, many, or a class for an expanded clone.

>.|TRBJ2-1|TRBV2
ASSVAGGSYNEQF
>.|TRBJ2-3|TRBV28
ASRRAGEGTDTQY
>.|TRBJ2-2|TRBV6-1
ASMTGAHGELF
>.|TRBJ1-1|TRBV28
ASSGGSGAVNTEAF
>.|TRBJ2-7|TRBV6-5
ASSLYRGIGEQY
>.|TRBJ2-1|TRBV28
ASSLIVDEQF
>.|TRBJ1-3|TRBV2
ASRDGTGLSGNTIY
>.|TRBJ2-4|TRBV5-1
ASSRGTGGSGKNIQY
>.|TRBJ2-5|TRBV6-6
ASSPTDRSGKTQY
>.|TRBJ1-6|TRBV6-6
ASSSHRSFYNSPLH
>once|TRBJ1-5|TRBV19
ASSILQGAAGNQPQH
>.|TRBJ2-2|TRBV10-1
ASSQGGGGELF
>.|TRBJ2-2|TRBV5-6
ASREVRAGELF
>few|TRBJ2-2|TRBV19
ASAFRGTGELF
>.|TRBJ1-6|TRBV6-1
ASSETGEFGSPLH
>.|TRBJ2-5|TRBV2
ASSVGLAGVETQY
>.|TRBJ1-1|TRBV20-1
SARRTEAF
>.|TRBJ1-1|TRBV10-1
ASRRVVSTEAF
>.|TRBJ2-1|TRBV7-2
ASRLAGSSNEQF
>.|TRBJ1-1|TRBV19
ASSIGGPGLRRTEAF